This TCR beta chain comes out of a study of Graves' ophthalmopathy and Graves' hyperthyroidism. The study's findings and limits: Separation of ophthalmopathy from stable hyperthyroidism was achieved by a 13-signature model, at 85% to 90% sensitivity and approximately 84% specificity.

Many counts were recorded for this clonotype. Its target is not known. The germline V gene has CDR1 LNHNV and CDR2 YYDKDF (reference sequence). V was shortened by 1 base and J by 4 bases, with 10 bases between the two germline ends. The CDR3 contains 15 residues. Using RNA transcripts, the TCR beta CDR3 regions were amplified. HTBI-primed RT-PCR formed the first round, and a multiplex PCR formed the second. TCRdb re-called the multiplex PCR reads through MiXCR, storing one row per CDR3 protein. The table lists 650,000 to 800,000 distinct CDR3 sequences, roughly 39% of them singletons. The chain is built from TRBV15 and TRBJ1-4; D possibly corresponds to TRBD1 (5 bases). The source material was peripheral blood. This receptor was obtained from an adult man with Graves' ophthalmopathy. CDR3 DNA sequence: TGTGCCACCAGCAGAGTCCGGGGGATTAATGAAAAACTGTTTTTT. This sequence encodes CATSRVRGINEKLFF.